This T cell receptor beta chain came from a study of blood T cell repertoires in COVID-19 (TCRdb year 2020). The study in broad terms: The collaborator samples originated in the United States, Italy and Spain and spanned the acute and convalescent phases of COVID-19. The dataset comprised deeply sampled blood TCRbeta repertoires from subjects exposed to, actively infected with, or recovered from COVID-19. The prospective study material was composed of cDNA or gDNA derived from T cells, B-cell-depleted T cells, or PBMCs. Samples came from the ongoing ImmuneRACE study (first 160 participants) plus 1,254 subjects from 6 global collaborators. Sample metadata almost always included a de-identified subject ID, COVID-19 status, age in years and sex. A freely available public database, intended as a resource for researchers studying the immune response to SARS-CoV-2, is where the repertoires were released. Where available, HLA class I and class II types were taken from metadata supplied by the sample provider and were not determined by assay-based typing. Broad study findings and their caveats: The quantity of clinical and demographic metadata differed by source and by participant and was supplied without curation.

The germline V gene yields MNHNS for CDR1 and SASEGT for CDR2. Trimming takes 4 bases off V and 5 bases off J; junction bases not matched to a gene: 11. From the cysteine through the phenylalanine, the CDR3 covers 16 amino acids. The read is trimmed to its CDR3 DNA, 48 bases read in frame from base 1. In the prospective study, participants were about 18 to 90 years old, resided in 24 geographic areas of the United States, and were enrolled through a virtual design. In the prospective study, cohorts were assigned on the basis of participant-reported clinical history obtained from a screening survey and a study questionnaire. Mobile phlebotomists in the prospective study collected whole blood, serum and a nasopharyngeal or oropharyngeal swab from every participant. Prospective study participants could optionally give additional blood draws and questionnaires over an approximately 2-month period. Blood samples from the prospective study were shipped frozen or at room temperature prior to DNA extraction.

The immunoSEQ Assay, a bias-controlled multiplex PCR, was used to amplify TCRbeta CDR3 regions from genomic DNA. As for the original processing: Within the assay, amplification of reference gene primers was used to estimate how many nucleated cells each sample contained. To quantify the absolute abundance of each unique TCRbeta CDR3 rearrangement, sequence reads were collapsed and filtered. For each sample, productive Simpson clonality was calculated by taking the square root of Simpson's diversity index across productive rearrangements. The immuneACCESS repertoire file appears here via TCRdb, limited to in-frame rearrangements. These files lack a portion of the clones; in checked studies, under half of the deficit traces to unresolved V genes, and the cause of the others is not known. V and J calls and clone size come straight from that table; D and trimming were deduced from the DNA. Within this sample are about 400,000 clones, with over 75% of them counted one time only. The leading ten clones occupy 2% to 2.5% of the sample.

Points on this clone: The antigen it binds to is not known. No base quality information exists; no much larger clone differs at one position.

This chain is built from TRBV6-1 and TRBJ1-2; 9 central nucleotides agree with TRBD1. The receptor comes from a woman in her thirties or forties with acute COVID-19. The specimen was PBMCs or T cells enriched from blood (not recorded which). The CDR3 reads CASSGFIQGARYGYTF. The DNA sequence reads TGTGCCAGCAGTGGTTTTATACAGGGGGCGAGGTATGGCTACACCTTC.